Listed below are T cell receptor beta chains from one sample, sequenced in a study of blood T cell repertoires in COVID-19. TCRdb keeps only in-frame clones here, not all; method: immunoSEQ multiplex PCR. Of 200,000 to 250,000 clones listed, around 85% are singletons. The sequenced sample was peripheral blood. The receptors here all came from a man older than 75 with acute or convalescent COVID-19. Each CDR3 is given with its conserved first and last residue.

>TRBJ2-5|TRBV7-9
CASSFRTNQETQYF
>TRBJ1-4|TRBV18
CASSPRTNEKLFF
>TRBJ2-7|TRBV11-2
CASSLEQGSYEQYF
>TRBJ2-4|TRBV7-9
CASSPLGSSGNIQYF
>TRBJ2-1|TRBV5-1
CASRIDGTSGTEKRFF
>TRBJ1-4|TRBV3-1/TRBV3-2
CASSQDHRAELFF
>TRBJ2-1|TRBV4-2
CASSPGGLADNEQFF
>TRBJ1-2|TRBV5-1
CASSSPVTNYGYTF
>TRBJ1-1|TRBV24-1
CATSEGGQGLNTEAFF
>TRBJ2-2|TRBV7-3
CASSPGGAGELFF
>TRBJ2-3|TRBV28
CASSLSTDTQYF
>TRBJ2-3|TRBV7-9
CASSRGAAGTDTQYF
>TRBJ2-3|TRBV4-1
CASSYGTGRLQGTDTQYF
>TRBJ2-3|TRBV6-4
CASSDHPTTGLFTDTQYF
>TRBJ2-7|TRBV18
CASSPRDRGIVYEQYF
>TRBJ2-7|TRBV5-1
CASSLGGSFPREQYF
>TRBJ2-7|TRBV5-1
CASSSKTSGLYEQYF
>TRBJ1-5|TRBV28
CASSLSGGAAGQPQHF
>TRBJ2-3|TRBV3-1/TRBV3-2
CASSQGTRTDTQYF
>TRBJ2-7|TRBV2
CASQGDSTYEQYF
>TRBJ2-1|TRBV27
CASRTTGGVYEQFF
>TRBJ2-1|TRBV2
CASSYRGKGYNEQFF
>TRBJ1-5|TRBV6-1
CASSESGKSARPQHF
>TRBJ1-1|TRBV5-4
CASSLGVGRTEAFF
>TRBJ2-7|TRBV30
CAWSIGTSSAYEQYF
>TRBJ2-3|TRBV2
CASSVSGGETDTQYF
>TRBJ1-1|TRBV5-1
CASSFSGTGAFF
>TRBJ2-7|TRBV3-1/TRBV3-2
CASSPLTGYEQYF
>TRBJ2-7|TRBV19
CASSIKQGVGEQYF
>TRBJ1-5|TRBV18
CASSPGTGLSNQPQHF
>TRBJ1-6|TRBV18
CASSLDRGDSPLHF